The 7 T cell receptor beta chains reported below all come from one sample, sequenced in a study of blood T cell repertoires in COVID-19. Sequencing used immunoSEQ multiplex PCR; TCRdb keeps in-frame clones, though not all of them. The table has about 75,000 clones, about 88% seen once. Source material: peripheral blood. All receptors derive from a human donor in a cohort sampled during active COVID-19.

This clone was observed a few times. The chain links TRBV4-2 to TRBJ2-7; a possible D gene is TRBD2 (6 bases). Per the germline V gene, CDR1 is LGHNA and CDR2 is YNFKEQ. The V end lost 1 base, the J end lost 2 bases, and 9 bases lay between the germline ends. The CDR3 spans 14 residues. The DNA of the CDR3 is TGTGCCAGCAGCCAAGTCGGGGGAACCTACGAGCAGTACTTC. It translates to CASSQVGGTYEQYF.

This rearrangement joins TRBV11-2 to TRBJ2-7; D might be TRBD1 (6 bases). The germline CDR1 and CDR2 sequences are SGHAT and FQNNGV. The ends were cut back, 2 bases at V and 0 bases at J, with 17 bases in the middle. This CDR3 has 17 residues. Here the CDR3 reads CASSLKDSNIISYEQYF. In DNA form, the CDR3 reads TGTGCCAGCAGCTTAAAGGACAGCAATATCATCTCCTACGAGCAGTACTTC.

This clone appeared a single time. This chain connects TRBV2 to TRBJ1-1; 8 nucleotides agree with TRBD1. The CDR3 is 14 residues long. Germline V gene lookup returns CDR1 SNHLY and CDR2 FYNNEI. Trimming at V came to 6 bases and at J to 3 bases, leaving 6 bases not matched to a gene. CDR3 in amino acids: CASRDREKHTEAFF. CDR3 DNA sequence: TGTGCCAGCAGGGACAGGGAGAAACACACTGAAGCTTTCTTT.

CDR3 bases: TGTGCCAGCAGTTTACAACAGGGAGCCGAGCAGTACTTC. This gives the protein CASSLQQGAEQYF. This chain connects TRBV6-5 to TRBJ2-7; TRBD1 is a possible D gene (6 bases). Per germline, CDR1 MNHEY and CDR2 SVGAGI. The CDR3 is 13 residues long. Trimming took off 4 bases at V and 6 bases at J, with 13 bases between the two ends.

V usage is TRBV2 and J usage is TRBJ1-1, with a possible D match to TRBD1 (6 bases). Germline V gene lookup returns CDR1 SNHLY and CDR2 FYNNEI. The CDR3 has 14 amino acids. The V end was cut by 8 bases, the J end by 2 bases, with 15 bases between. The chain's CDR3 is CASDWGQLNTEAFF. CDR3 bases: TGTGCCAGCGACTGGGGGCAGCTTAACACTGAAGCTTTCTTT.

Here the CDR3 reads CASSPTGGTEAFF. DNA for the CDR3: TGTGCCAGCAGCCCCACAGGGGGCACTGAAGCTTTCTTT. The chain links TRBV6-2 or TRBV6-3 to TRBJ1-1, with 8 bases matching TRBD1. Per the germline V gene, CDR1 is MNHEY and CDR2 is SVGEGT. The trim removed 6 bases at V and 4 bases at J, leaving 4 bases unmatched. This CDR3 contains 13 residues.

The rearrangement uses TRBV7-3 and TRBJ2-2; TRBD2 agrees at 7 bases. Germline values: CDR1 SGHTA, CDR2 FQGTGA. CDR3 length: 15 residues. J gave up 5 bases and V 1 base, and 4 bases lay outside the gene matches. The CDR3 is CASSLMGGGTGELFF. The DNA of the CDR3 is TGTGCCAGCAGCTTAATGGGCGGGGGTACCGGGGAGCTGTTTTTT.